A single sample is the source of the 26 T cell receptor beta chains below, sequenced in a study of blood T cell repertoires in COVID-19 (dated by TCRdb to 2020 to 2022). Libraries were made using the immunoSEQ multiplex PCR assay. Here the immuneACCESS table is served through TCRdb, limited to in-frame sequences with V and J called. Missing clones are a known gap in these copies; in checked studies unresolved V genes cover under half, and the rest lacks a known reason. Here the sample has over 100,000 clones; about 80% occur a single time. Approximately 3.4% of the sample is in the top ten clones. Input material: peripheral blood. These receptors were taken from a woman of 80 years or more with active or convalescent COVID-19.

This clone was seen only once. The V call is TRBV2, the J call TRBJ2-2, with D tentatively TRBD2 (7 bases). The germline gives CDR1 SNHLY, CDR2 FYNNEI. The CDR3 has 15 residues. Trimming took 6 bases from V and 6 from J, leaving 17 bases between them. The CDR3 nucleotides read TGTGCCAGCAGCAGAAGGGGGGGGTATCCCGGGGAGCTGTTTTTT. This translates into CASSRRGGYPGELFF.

The chain joins TRBV19 to TRBJ1-6; TRBD1 matches 9 bases. Germline V gene data show CDR1 as LNHDA and CDR2 as SQIVND (reference sequence). V lost 7 bases and J lost 3; bases outside the gene matches: 4. The CDR3 totals 15 residues. Written as DNA, the CDR3 is TGTGCCAGTAAGGACAGGGGTAACTATAATTCACCCCTCCACTTT. Translating gives CASKDRGNYNSPLHF.

The chain recombines TRBV19 with TRBJ2-1; the match to TRBD1 covers 11 bases. V trimming: 8 bases; J trimming: 10 bases; junction bases outside the gene matches: 4. Looked up from germline, CDR1 is LNHDA and CDR2 is SQIVND (reference sequence). This CDR3 spans 12 amino acids. CDR3 nucleotides: TGTGCCAGTGGACAGGGGGCTTGGGAGCAGTTCTTC. Protein product: CASGQGAWEQFF.

J is TRBJ2-1 and V is TRBV7-2, with D possibly matching TRBD1 (5 bases). Germline V lookup: CDR1 SGHTA, CDR2 FQGNSA. The CDR3 loop spans 13 amino acids. Trimming cost V 5 bases and J 4 bases, with 9 bases left between them. This CDR3 is CASSQTVYNEQFF. The CDR3, as DNA: TGTGCCAGCAGCCAGACAGTATACAATGAGCAGTTCTTC.

The J gene is TRBJ2-3, the V gene TRBV5-1; 8 nucleotides line up with TRBD1. The junction had 6 bases not matched to a gene; V was cut back by 3 bases and J by 6 bases. CDR1 SGHRS and CDR2 YFSETQ come from the germline V gene. This CDR3 is 14 amino acids long. DNA for the CDR3: TGCGCCAGCAGCTCCCTGACAGGGGACGATACGCAGTATTTT. The encoded protein is CASSSLTGDDTQYF.

CDR3 DNA sequence: TGTGCCAGCAGCTTCGAACCGGGACACAATCAGCCCCAGCATTTT. Its translation is CASSFEPGHNQPQHF. The V gene is TRBV7-2, the J gene TRBJ1-5, with D perhaps TRBD1 (6 bases). Germline V CDR1 and CDR2: SGHTA, FQGNSA. CDR3 size: 15 residues. V lost 3 bases and J lost 3, with 12 bases in between.

V gene TRBV5-1 combines with J gene TRBJ1-2, with a possible D match to TRBD1 (5 bases). V dropped 3 bases and J dropped 4 bases, with 10 bases sitting between them. This CDR3 has 13 residues. Germline V gives CDR1 SGHRS, CDR2 YFSETQ. The CDR3 nucleotides read TGCGCCAGCAGCTCCAGGGAGGGCTATGGCTACACCTTC. This codes for CASSSREGYGYTF.

The chain has TRBV6-6 and TRBJ1-5; 7 bases map to TRBD1. The ends lost 6 bases at V and 7 bases at J; junction bases unmatched: 6. Germline V gene sequence: CDR1 MNHNY, CDR2 SVGAGI (reference sequence). The length of the CDR3 is 13 residues. CDR3 residues: CASRGGFGQPQHF. Written as DNA, the CDR3 is TGTGCCAGCAGAGGGGGCTTTGGCCAGCCCCAGCATTTT.

The V call is TRBV6-2 or TRBV6-3, the J call TRBJ2-2; 7 bases are a match to TRBD2. V lost 2 bases to trimming and J lost 6 bases; unmatched junction nucleotides: 9. The CDR3 extends over 16 amino acids. CDR1 and CDR2 from the germline V gene are MNHEY and SVGEGT. CDR3 amino acids: CASSYTSGTIPGELFF. The CDR3 DNA is TGTGCCAGCAGTTACACCTCCGGGACTATCCCCGGGGAGCTGTTTTTT.

The J gene is TRBJ1-3, the V gene TRBV2; D possibly corresponds to TRBD1 (5 bases). Between the trimmed V and J ends, which lost 0 bases and 4 bases, there was a span of 10 bases. In germline, CDR1 is SNHLY, CDR2 FYNNEI. The CDR3 spans 15 residues. The CDR3 region is CASSEAGVKGNTIYF. DNA of the CDR3: TGTGCCAGCAGTGAAGCAGGGGTGAAGGGAAACACCATATATTTT. The complete variable domain, with remaining parts taken from reference TRBV2 and TRBJ1-3, reads EPEVTQTPSHQVTQMGQEVILRCVPISNHLYFYWYRQILGQKVEFLVSFYNNEISEKSEIFDDQFSVERPDGSNFTLKIRSTKLEDSAMYFCASSEAGVKGNTIYFGEGSWLTVV.

The genes are TRBV6-1 and TRBJ2-5, with TRBD1 matching 8 bases. The CDR3 loop spans 16 amino acids. In germline, CDR1 is MNHNS, CDR2 SASEGT. V lost 4 bases to trimming and J lost 7 bases; unmatched junction nucleotides: 14. Here the CDR3 reads CASSGIPGGAGSTQYF. The CDR3 nucleotides read TGTGCCAGCAGTGGTATACCAGGGGGCGCGGGATCGACCCAGTACTTC.

Only a few counts were recorded for this clone. This chain connects TRBV28 to TRBJ2-1, with TRBD2 matching 10 bases. Germline V CDR1 and CDR2: MDHEN, SYDVKM. V was clipped by 6 bases and J by 4 bases; unmatched bases: 9. The CDR3 covers 16 residues. In nucleotides, the CDR3 is TGTGCCAGCAGGGGAGCGGGAGGGGGCACTTACAATGAGCAGTTCTTC. Encoded protein: CASRGAGGGTYNEQFF. The entire variable domain, with the rest obtained from reference TRBV28 and TRBJ2-1, is as follows: DVKVTQSSRYLVKRTGEKVFLECVQDMDHENMFWYRQDPGLGLRLIYFSYDVKMKEKGDIPEGYSVSREKKERFSLILESASTNQTSMYLCASRGAGGGTYNEQFFGPGTRLTVL.

This chain links TRBV11-2 with TRBJ1-5, with TRBD1 as a possible D gene (5 bases). The germline V and J ends were trimmed by 0 bases and 6 bases, with 12 bases remaining between them. The V gene's germline CDR1 is SGHAT and CDR2 FQNNGV. The CDR3 consists of 15 residues. As DNA, the CDR3 is TGTGCCAGCAGCTTAGAAGGGCAGGGCGGTCAGCCCCAGCATTTT. It codes for CASSLEGQGGQPQHF.

The chain joins TRBV28 to TRBJ2-1; 9 positions match TRBD2. The CDR3 has 15 amino acids. V was pared by 6 bases and J by 3 bases, with 6 bases of the junction left unmatched. Germline CDR1 reads MDHEN; CDR2 reads SYDVKM. CDR3 region: CASSRSGSVYNEQFF. The CDR3 DNA reads TGTGCCAGCAGCCGTAGCGGGAGCGTCTACAATGAGCAGTTCTTC.

The chain has TRBV19 and TRBJ1-5; 11 nucleotides line up with TRBD1. V trimming: 5 bases; J trimming: 4 bases; junction bases outside the gene matches: 7. The CDR3 has 16 amino acids. Per the germline V gene, CDR1 is LNHDA and CDR2 is SQIVND (reference sequence). Here the CDR3 reads CASSPRTGGRNQPQHF. Here the CDR3 DNA reads TGTGCCAGTAGTCCCCGGACAGGGGGCCGAAATCAGCCCCAGCATTTT.

The CDR3: CASSEKTGSGANVLTF. The CDR3 DNA sequence: TGTGCCAGCAGTGAGAAGACTGGCTCTGGGGCCAACGTCCTGACTTTC. The chain joins TRBV6-1 to TRBJ2-6; D unclear. Germline-derived CDR1 and CDR2 are MNHNS and SASEGT. This CDR3 has 16 amino acids. With 3 bases removed from V and 0 bases from J, the gap between germline ends came to 9 bases.

V gene TRBV24-1 combines with J gene TRBJ1-5; TRBD1 aligns across 8 bases. Germline CDR1 is KGHDR and CDR2 is SFDVKD. The V and J ends lost 5 bases and 11 bases, in that order; junction bases with no gene match: 10. This CDR3 is built from 14 residues. CDR3 in amino acids: CATSATGGGEAQHF. In DNA, the CDR3 is TGTGCCACCAGTGCAACAGGGGGTGGGGAAGCCCAGCATTTT.

J is TRBJ1-1 and V is TRBV13; 8 bases are a match to TRBD1. Trimming took 5 bases from V and 8 from J; bases not matched to a gene: 10. Germline V gene sequence: CDR1 PRHDT, CDR2 FYEKMQ (reference sequence). The CDR3 has 14 residues. For the CDR3, the DNA is TGTGCCAGCAGCCCGCCTGGACAGGGAACCGAAGCTTTCTTT. The encoded protein is CASSPPGQGTEAFF.

The chain joins TRBV5-8 to TRBJ2-2; the match to TRBD1 covers 7 bases. The CDR3 sequence is 14 residues long. Looked up from germline, CDR1 is SGHTS and CDR2 is YDEGEE. The J segment lost 4 bases and the V segment lost 3 bases, leaving 3 bases of the junction unmatched. This CDR3 reads CASSSGTVTGELFF. CDR3 coding DNA: TGTGCCAGCAGCTCCGGGACAGTCACCGGGGAGCTGTTTTTT.

This rearrangement joins TRBV7-3 to TRBJ2-3; 12 nucleotides line up with TRBD2. Germline V gene lookup returns CDR1 SGHTA and CDR2 FQGTGA. The CDR3 is 18 residues long. J was trimmed by 0 bases and V by 3 bases; bases with no gene match: 7. Here the CDR3 DNA reads TGTGCCAGCAGCTTGAAAAGTCTAGCGGGAGGGAGCACAGATACGCAGTATTTT. It translates to CASSLKSLAGGSTDTQYF.

This chain uses TRBV28 with TRBJ2-1, with D perhaps TRBD2 (6 bases). The CDR3 has 16 amino acids. Looked up from germline, CDR1 is MDHEN and CDR2 is SYDVKM. The V and J ends lost 2 bases and 5 bases respectively, with 16 bases between them. The CDR3 DNA reads as TGTGCCAGCAGTTTAAGGGTGACGGGGGTGCACAATGAGCAGTTCTTC. Its translation is CASSLRVTGVHNEQFF.

This clone was picked up one time. The chain links TRBV2 to TRBJ1-2, with D tentatively TRBD1 (6 bases). Germline lookup yields CDR1 SNHLY and CDR2 FYNNEI. The CDR3 contains 13 residues. The V and J ends lost 5 bases and 8 bases respectively, with 15 bases between them. CDR3 coding DNA: TGTGCCAGCAGTTTACAGGGTTTCGGGGGCTACACCTTC. Amino acids: CASSLQGFGGYTF.

The chain has TRBV9 and TRBJ2-1, with D unresolved. V was cut by 0 bases and J by 9 bases, with 13 bases left in between. From germline, CDR1 is SGDLS and CDR2 YYNGEE. This CDR3 is built from 14 residues. This CDR3 is CASSVESRRPEQFF. CDR3 nucleotides: TGTGCCAGCAGCGTAGAATCCCGGCGGCCTGAGCAGTTCTTC.

The chain is built from TRBV5-4 and TRBJ1-4, with TRBD1 matching over 7 bases. This CDR3 region has 14 residues. In germline, CDR1 is SGHNT, CDR2 YYREEE (reference sequence). V gave up 4 bases and J gave up 8 bases; unmatched junction bases: 8. The DNA of the CDR3 is TGTGCCAGCAGCGTCGGGACAGTAAGCGAAAAACTGTTTTTT. Protein: CASSVGTVSEKLFF.

This clone showed up just once. The chain is built from TRBV19 and TRBJ1-1; 9 bases line up with TRBD1. Germline CDR1 reads LNHDA; CDR2 reads SQIVND (reference sequence). With 5 bases clipped from V and 7 bases from J, the junction kept 8 bases outside the gene matches. The CDR3 is 14 amino acids. The CDR3 reads CASSPRDRVYEAFF. Written as DNA, the CDR3 is TGTGCCAGTAGTCCCCGGGACAGGGTCTATGAAGCTTTCTTT.

The chain is built from TRBV6-2 or TRBV6-3 and TRBJ1-4; 11 positions agree with TRBD1. The junction had 3 bases not matched to a gene; V was cut back by 5 bases and J by 7 bases. The CDR3 extends over 14 amino acids. CDR1 MNHEY and CDR2 SVGEGT come from the germline V gene. As DNA, the CDR3 is TGTGCCAGCAGTCCGGACAGGGGGCGTGAAAAACTGTTTTTT. Amino acid sequence: CASSPDRGREKLFF.